These 16 T cell receptor beta chains were all obtained from the same sample, sequenced in a study of blood T cell repertoires in COVID-19. Assay: immunoSEQ multiplex PCR; the TCRdb copy retains only in-frame clones and omits some. The sample holds under 90,000 clones, around nine tenths seen once. Sequenced material: peripheral blood. These receptors all come from a man in his fifties or sixties with acute or convalescent COVID-19.

This clone was observed a few times. The chain uses TRBV7-8 and TRBJ1-6; 8 bases align to TRBD1. The CDR3 is 13 residues long. The V segment lost 4 bases and the J segment 10 bases; nucleotides outside the gene matches: 3. The germline V gene has CDR1 SGHVS and CDR2 FQNEAQ. The CDR3 loop reads CASSSSGGSPLHF. CDR3 nucleotide sequence: TGTGCCAGCAGCTCTTCAGGGGGCTCACCCCTCCACTTT.

V and J are TRBV5-1 and TRBJ2-3; 7 nucleotides match TRBD2. Trimming removed 4 bases from V and 0 bases from J; junction bases left unmatched: 8. The V gene's germline CDR1 is SGHRS and CDR2 YFSETQ. CDR3 length equals 16 residues. CDR3 nucleotides: TGCGCCAGCAGCCCCCAGCGGGGAGCTAGCACAGATACGCAGTATTTT. Its protein is CASSPQRGASTDTQYF.

The chain combines TRBV23-1 with TRBJ1-2; 7 nucleotides agree with TRBD1. TRBV23-1 is treated as an ORF (open reading frame) with a function not yet certain. J was trimmed by 7 bases and V by 1 base; bases with no gene match: 15. The CDR3 length is 17 residues. CDR3 residues: CASSQFRVGEGASGYTF. Written as DNA, the CDR3 is TGCGCCAGCAGTCAATTCAGAGTGGGTGAGGGGGCGAGTGGCTACACCTTC.

The rearrangement links TRBV10-3 to TRBJ2-5; possibly TRBD2 for D (7 bases). The CDR3 consists of 14 residues. From germline, CDR1 is ENHRY and CDR2 SYGVKD. Trimming left V 10 bases short and J 4 bases short, with 19 bases between. DNA for the CDR3: TGTGCCAGTCGTGAGGGGGGGGGAGGAGAGACCCAGTACTTC. Protein sequence: CASREGGGGETQYF.

CDR3 residues: CASSQSRDTQYF. CDR3 nucleotides: TGTGCCAGCAGCCAGAGCCGGGATACGCAGTATTTT. V is TRBV3-1 (or the pseudogene TRBV3-2) and J is TRBJ2-3; no firm D call. The V gene's germline CDR1 is LGHDT and CDR2 YNNKEL (reference sequence). The CDR3 is 12 residues long. V lost 3 bases and J 6 bases, leaving 7 bases between the germline ends.

V and J are TRBV12-3 or TRBV12-4 and TRBJ1-1; tentative D call: TRBD1 (6 bases). V was cut by 6 bases and J by 0 bases, with 8 bases left in between. This CDR3 is 13 amino acids long. DNA for the CDR3: TGTGCCAGCAGCTACAGGGTGAACACTGAAGCTTTCTTT. Protein: CASSYRVNTEAFF.

This rearrangement joins TRBV5-1 to TRBJ1-1, with a weak D call TRBD1 (5 bases). Germline CDR1 and CDR2: SGHRS and YFSETQ. This CDR3 contains 14 residues. V lost 3 bases and J 4 bases, leaving 13 bases between the germline ends. CDR3 protein: CASSSTWGGTEAFF. CDR3 DNA: TGCGCCAGCAGCTCAACCTGGGGGGGCACTGAAGCTTTCTTT.

The CDR3, as DNA: TGTGCCAGCAGCGTAGCCGGGGGGGCAGGTCCATGGGTCACGCAGTATTTT. It specifies CASSVAGGAGPWVTQYF. This chain joins TRBV9 and TRBJ2-3; 8 bases map to TRBD2. Germline V lookup: CDR1 SGDLS, CDR2 YYNGEE. CDR3 length: 17 residues. V lost 0 bases and J lost 9; bases outside the gene matches: 15.

The chain links TRBV19 to TRBJ2-2; D possibly corresponds to TRBD1 (5 bases). Germline values: CDR1 LNHDA, CDR2 SQIVND (reference sequence). The CDR3 extends over 16 amino acids. Trimming removed 1 base at V and 2 bases at J, with 11 bases between. The CDR3 DNA follows: TGTGCCAGTAGTATAGGTCAGGGATCAAACACCGGGGAGCTGTTTTTT. It encodes CASSIGQGSNTGELFF.

The sample holds a few counts of this clone. The chain uses TRBV28 and TRBJ1-2, with 8 bases identical to TRBD1. V lost 6 bases, J lost 7 bases, and 10 bases stayed unmatched. This CDR3 contains 14 residues. Germline V gene data show CDR1 as MDHEN and CDR2 as SYDVKM. DNA for the CDR3: TGTGCCAGCAGAACCGCAGGACAGGGCGGTGGCTACACCTTC. Its translation: CASRTAGQGGGYTF.

The chain couples TRBV4-1 to TRBJ2-2; a possible D gene is TRBD1 (6 bases). V was trimmed by 1 base and J by 2 bases, leaving 14 bases between them. The germline gives CDR1 MGHRA, CDR2 YSYEKL. CDR3 length equals 17 residues. The CDR3: CASSQGREGHNTGELFF. In DNA, the CDR3 is TGCGCCAGCAGCCAAGGTAGAGAGGGACACAACACCGGGGAGCTGTTTTTT.

This chain joins TRBV5-4 and TRBJ1-1, with a possible D match to TRBD1 (5 bases). From germline, CDR1 is SGHNT and CDR2 YYREEE (reference sequence). This CDR3 comprises 17 residues. Trimming pared 4 bases from V and 3 bases from J, leaving 22 bases between. The CDR3 bases are TGTGCCAGCAGCCTCTCTGGCCTGGTCCTAGGGGACACTGAAGCTTTCTTT. Amino acid sequence: CASSLSGLVLGDTEAFF.

The chain employs TRBV4-1 and TRBJ1-5; D is uncertain. CDR1 is MGHRA, CDR2 YSYEKL, per germline. The CDR3 loop spans 16 amino acids. V gave up 0 bases and J gave up 2 bases, with 11 bases separating them. CDR3 sequence: CASSQDGGIGNQPQHF. In DNA, the CDR3 is TGCGCCAGCAGCCAAGACGGAGGGATTGGCAATCAGCCCCAGCATTTT.

This chain's CDR3 is CASSPSTTGVRNQPQHF. The DNA of the CDR3 is TGTGCCAGCAGCCCGTCCACTACAGGGGTGAGAAATCAGCCCCAGCATTTT. V gene TRBV3-1 (or the pseudogene TRBV3-2) combines with J gene TRBJ1-5, with TRBD1 matching over 7 bases. Germline assignment: CDR1 LGHDT and CDR2 YNNKEL (reference sequence). Germline trimming cut 4 bases from V and 4 bases from J; bases unmatched to any gene: 13. The CDR3 totals 17 residues.

The chain links TRBV27 to TRBJ1-5; D is possibly TRBD1 (5 bases). The germline V gene has CDR1 MNHEY and CDR2 SMNVEV (reference sequence). V was shortened by 6 bases and J by 2 bases, with 14 bases between the two germline ends. The CDR3 extends over 15 amino acids. CDR3 amino acids: CASSSGSGGNQPQHF. The CDR3 region has the DNA TGTGCCAGCAGCTCAGGGAGCGGGGGCAATCAGCCCCAGCATTTT.

This clone appeared a single time. The chain links TRBV6-2 or TRBV6-3 to TRBJ1-5; 7 positions match TRBD1. Germline V gives CDR1 MNHEY, CDR2 SVGEGT. With V trimmed by 0 bases and J by 5 bases, 4 bases remained unmatched. This CDR3 comprises 15 residues. The CDR3 nucleotides are TGTGCCAGCAGTTACTCCCGACAGGGTGATCAGCCCCAGCATTTT. Its translation: CASSYSRQGDQPQHF.